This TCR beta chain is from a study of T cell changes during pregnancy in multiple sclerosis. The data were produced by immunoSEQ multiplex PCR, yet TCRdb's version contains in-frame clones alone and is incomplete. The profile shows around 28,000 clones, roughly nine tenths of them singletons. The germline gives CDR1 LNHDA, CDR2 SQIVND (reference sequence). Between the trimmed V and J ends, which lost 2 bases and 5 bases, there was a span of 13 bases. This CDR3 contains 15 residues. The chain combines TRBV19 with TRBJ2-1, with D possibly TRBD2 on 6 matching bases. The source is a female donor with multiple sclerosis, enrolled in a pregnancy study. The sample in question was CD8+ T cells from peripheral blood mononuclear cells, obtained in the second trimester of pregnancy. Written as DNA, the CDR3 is TGTGCCAGTAGTATATATGACGGGAGTCACAATGAGCAGTTCTTC. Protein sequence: CASSIYDGSHNEQFF.